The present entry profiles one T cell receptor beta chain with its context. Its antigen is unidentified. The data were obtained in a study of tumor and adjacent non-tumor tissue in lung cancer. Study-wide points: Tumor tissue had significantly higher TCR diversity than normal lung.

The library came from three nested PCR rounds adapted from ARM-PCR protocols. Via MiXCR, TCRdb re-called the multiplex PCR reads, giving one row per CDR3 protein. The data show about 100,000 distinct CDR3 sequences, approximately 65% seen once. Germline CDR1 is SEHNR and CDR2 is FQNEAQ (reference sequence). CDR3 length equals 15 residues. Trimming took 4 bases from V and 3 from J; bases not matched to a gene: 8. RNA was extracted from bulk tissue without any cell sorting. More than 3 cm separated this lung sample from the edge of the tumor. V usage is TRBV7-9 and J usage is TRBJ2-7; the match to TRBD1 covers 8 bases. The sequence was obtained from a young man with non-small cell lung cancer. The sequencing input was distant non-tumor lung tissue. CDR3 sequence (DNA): TGTGCCAGCAGCTACATCGGGACAGGTGGCTACGAGCAGTACTTC. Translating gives CASSYIGTGGYEQYF.